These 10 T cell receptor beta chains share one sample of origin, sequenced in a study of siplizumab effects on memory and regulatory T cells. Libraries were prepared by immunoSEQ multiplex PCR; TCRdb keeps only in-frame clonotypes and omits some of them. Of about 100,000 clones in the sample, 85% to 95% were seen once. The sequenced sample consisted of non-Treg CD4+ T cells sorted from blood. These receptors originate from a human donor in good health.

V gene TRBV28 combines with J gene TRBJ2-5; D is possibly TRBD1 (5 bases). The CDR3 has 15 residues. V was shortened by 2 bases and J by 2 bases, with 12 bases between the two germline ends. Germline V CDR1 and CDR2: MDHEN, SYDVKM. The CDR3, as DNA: TGTGCCAGCAGTTTACCCCGGACACTACAAGAGACCCAGTACTTC. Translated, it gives CASSLPRTLQETQYF.

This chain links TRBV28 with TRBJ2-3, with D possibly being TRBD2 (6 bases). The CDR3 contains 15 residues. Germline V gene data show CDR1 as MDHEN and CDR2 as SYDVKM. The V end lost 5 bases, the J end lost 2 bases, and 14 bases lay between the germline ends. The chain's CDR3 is CASSRRLGITDTQYF. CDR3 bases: TGTGCCAGCAGTCGTCGACTAGGAATCACAGATACGCAGTATTTT.

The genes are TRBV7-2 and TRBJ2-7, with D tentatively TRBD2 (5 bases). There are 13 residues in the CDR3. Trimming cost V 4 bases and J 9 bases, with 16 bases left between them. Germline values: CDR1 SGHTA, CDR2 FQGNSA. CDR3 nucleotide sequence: TGTGCCAGCAGCTACCCCGGAGGAAGCTGGCAGTACTTC. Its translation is CASSYPGGSWQYF.

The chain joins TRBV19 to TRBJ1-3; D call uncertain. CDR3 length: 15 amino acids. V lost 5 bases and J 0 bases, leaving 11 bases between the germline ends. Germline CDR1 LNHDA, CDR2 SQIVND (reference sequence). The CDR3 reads CASSSSTDSGNTIYF. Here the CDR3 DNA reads TGTGCCAGTAGTTCTTCAACGGACTCTGGAAACACCATATATTTT.

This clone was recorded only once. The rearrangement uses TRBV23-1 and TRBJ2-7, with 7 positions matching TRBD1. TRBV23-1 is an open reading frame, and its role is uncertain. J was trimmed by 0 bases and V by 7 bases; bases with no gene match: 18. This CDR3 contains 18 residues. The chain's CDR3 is CASTTNRGYRTFSYEQYF. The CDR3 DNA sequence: TGCGCCAGCACCACGAACAGGGGATATCGAACTTTCTCCTACGAGCAGTACTTC.

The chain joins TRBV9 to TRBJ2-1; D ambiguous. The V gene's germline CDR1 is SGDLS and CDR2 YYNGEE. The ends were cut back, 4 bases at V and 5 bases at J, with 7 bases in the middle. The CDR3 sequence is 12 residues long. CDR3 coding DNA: TGTGCCAGCAGCAAATCAGACAATGAGCAGTTCTTC. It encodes CASSKSDNEQFF. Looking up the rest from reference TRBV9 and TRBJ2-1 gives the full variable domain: DSGVTQTPKHLITATGQRVTLRCSPRSGDLSVYWYQQSLDQGLQFLIQYYNGEERAKGNILERFSAQQFPDLHSELNLSSLELGDSALYFCASSKSDNEQFFGPGTRLTVL.

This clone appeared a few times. The DNA of the CDR3 is TGTGCCAGCAGGAGGATAACGGACACTGAAGCTTTCTTT. Protein sequence: CASRRITDTEAFF. The chain has TRBV27 and TRBJ1-1; no reliable D call. Trimming removed 6 bases from V and 3 bases from J, with 11 bases in between. Germline CDR1 and CDR2: MNHEY and SMNVEV (reference sequence). The CDR3 extends over 13 amino acids.

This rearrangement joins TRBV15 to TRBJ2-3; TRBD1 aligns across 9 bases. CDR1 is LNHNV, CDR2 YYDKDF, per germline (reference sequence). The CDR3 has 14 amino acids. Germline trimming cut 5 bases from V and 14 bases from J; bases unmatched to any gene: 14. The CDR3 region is CATSGRTGAALSYF. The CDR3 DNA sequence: TGTGCCACCAGCGGAAGGACAGGGGCCGCTCTGTCGTATTTT.

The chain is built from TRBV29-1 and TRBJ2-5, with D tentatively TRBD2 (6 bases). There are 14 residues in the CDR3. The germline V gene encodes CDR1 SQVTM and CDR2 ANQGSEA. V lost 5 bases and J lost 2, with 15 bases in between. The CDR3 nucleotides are TGCAGCGTTTGGGTCCTGGGGGGTCAAGAGACCCAGTACTTC. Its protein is CSVWVLGGQETQYF.

The CDR3 region has the DNA TGTGCCAGCAGCGTAGATCCGCTGAGCTCCTACGAGCAGTACTTC. The encoded protein is CASSVDPLSSYEQYF. This chain joins TRBV9 and TRBJ2-7; D remains ambiguous. This CDR3 is built from 15 residues. Germline-derived CDR1 and CDR2 are SGDLS and YYNGEE. V lost 0 bases and J lost 0, with 10 bases in between.